The 16 T cell receptor beta chains presented below share a single source sample, sequenced in a study of blood T cell repertoires in COVID-19. Libraries were prepared by immunoSEQ multiplex PCR; TCRdb keeps only in-frame clonotypes and omits some of them. The table shows approximately 120,000 clones, with roughly 83% occurring only once. The sample taken for sequencing was peripheral blood. These receptors all stem from a man aged 35 to 55 with active or convalescent COVID-19.

A note on this clone: Other nucleotide sequences from this sample produce the same CDR3. CDR3 bases: TGTGCCTGGAGTGTACTCTCCTACGAGCAGTACTTC. Protein product: CAWSVLSYEQYF. J is TRBJ2-7 and V is TRBV30; D is unresolved. Germline loops: CDR1 GTSNPN, CDR2 SVGIG (reference sequence). CDR3 length equals 12 residues. V shed 0 bases and J shed 0 bases, with 3 bases lying between them. The complete variable domain, with remaining parts taken from reference TRBV30 and TRBJ2-7, reads SQTIHQWPATLVQPVGSPLSLECTVEGTSNPNLYWYRQAAGRGLQLLFYSVGIGQISSEVPQNLSASRPQDRQFILSSKKLLLSDSGFYLCAWSVLSYEQYFGPGTRLTVT.

DNA of the CDR3: TGTGCCAGCAGCGACCAATTGGACAGGCAAGAGACCCAGTACTTC. The encoded protein is CASSDQLDRQETQYF. The chain employs TRBV3-1 (or the pseudogene TRBV3-2) and TRBJ2-5, with TRBD1 identical over 7 bases. The CDR3 loop spans 15 amino acids. CDR1 and CDR2 (germline): LGHDT, YNNKEL (reference sequence). V dropped 5 bases and J dropped 2; count of bases not matched to a gene: 8.

This clone was observed many times. V gene TRBV5-1 combines with J gene TRBJ2-5; 8 bases align to TRBD2. The germline gives CDR1 SGHRS, CDR2 YFSETQ. V was clipped by 4 bases and J by 1 base; unmatched bases: 3. The CDR3 is made up of 14 amino acids. CDR3 bases: TGCGCCAGCAGCCTAACTAGCGGCCAAGAGACCCAGTACTTC. Translation gives CASSLTSGQETQYF.

The chain couples TRBV6-6 to TRBJ1-1, with TRBD1 matching 7 bases. Germline V CDR1 and CDR2: MNHNY, SVGAGI (reference sequence). The CDR3 has 14 residues. Trimming removed 6 bases from V and 5 bases from J; junction bases left unmatched: 9. The CDR3 sequence: CASSHQQGWTEAFF. The CDR3 nucleotides read TGTGCCAGCAGCCACCAACAGGGGTGGACTGAAGCTTTCTTT.

CDR3 region: CASSISTGGSTEAFF. The DNA of the CDR3 is TGTGCCAGTAGTATCTCGACAGGGGGAAGCACTGAAGCTTTCTTT. The chain couples TRBV19 to TRBJ1-1; 9 bases agree with TRBD1. The CDR3 covers 15 residues. CDR1 LNHDA and CDR2 SQIVND come from the germline V gene (reference sequence). The V and J ends lost 3 bases and 4 bases, in that order; junction bases with no gene match: 6.

This clone was picked up a small number of times. The chain combines TRBV28 with TRBJ1-1, with D perhaps TRBD1 (5 bases). The CDR3 totals 15 residues. Trimming stripped 7 bases from V and 1 base from J, with 16 bases between. CDR1 MDHEN and CDR2 SYDVKM come from the germline V gene. CDR3 residues: CASTSIDRPNTEAFF. The CDR3 DNA reads TGTGCCAGCACATCCATAGACAGACCGAACACTGAAGCTTTCTTT.

The chain combines TRBV7-9 with TRBJ2-3; 11 bases are a match to TRBD2. The CDR3 is 17 residues long. The V and J ends lost 2 bases and 4 bases, in that order; junction bases with no gene match: 8. The germline V gene has CDR1 SEHNR and CDR2 FQNEAQ (reference sequence). For the CDR3, the DNA is TGTGCCAGCAGCTTATTAGCGGGAGGGCCCGAGGCAGATACGCAGTATTTT. The encoded protein is CASSLLAGGPEADTQYF.

The chain uses TRBV27 and TRBJ1-2; D might be TRBD1 (5 bases). The CDR3 length is 15 residues. With 3 bases removed from V and 5 bases from J, the gap between germline ends came to 16 bases. CDR1 and CDR2 (germline): MNHEY, SMNVEV (reference sequence). The CDR3: CASSLAGRNLYGYTF. CDR3 DNA sequence: TGTGCCAGCAGTTTGGCGGGACGTAACCTTTATGGCTACACCTTC.

The chain links TRBV5-1 to TRBJ2-1, with 12 positions matching TRBD2. After removal of 0 bases from V and 5 bases from J, the junction contained 0 bases not matched to a gene. The CDR3 has 15 amino acids. Looked up from germline, CDR1 is SGHRS and CDR2 is YFSETQ. The CDR3 protein is CASSLGTSGNNEQFF. Here the CDR3 DNA reads TGCGCCAGCAGCTTGGGGACTAGCGGGAACAATGAGCAGTTCTTC.

The gene calls are TRBV19 and TRBJ2-5, with D maybe TRBD1 (6 bases). The V end was cut by 3 bases, the J end by 2 bases, with 10 bases between. CDR1 and CDR2 from the germline V gene are LNHDA and SQIVND (reference sequence). This CDR3 region has 14 residues. The CDR3 loop is CASSITGLQETQYF. As DNA, the CDR3 is TGTGCCAGTAGTATTACAGGGCTACAAGAGACCCAGTACTTC.

This clone was seen a few times. J is TRBJ1-5 and V is TRBV12-5; D remains ambiguous. V lost 6 bases and J lost 0, with 12 bases in between. CDR1 LGHNT and CDR2 FRNRAP come from the germline V gene. This CDR3 spans 15 amino acids. CDR3 coding DNA: TGTGCTAGTGGCCCCGGGATTAATAGCAATCAGCCCCAGCATTTT. Translation gives CASGPGINSNQPQHF.

This clone is a singleton in its sample. The chain couples TRBV6-5 to TRBJ2-2; TRBD1 is a possible D gene (6 bases). V was cut by 6 bases and J by 5 bases, with 13 bases left in between. CDR1 is MNHEY, CDR2 SVGAGI, per germline. CDR3 length: 14 residues. The CDR3 protein is CASSRYRETGELFF. The CDR3, as DNA: TGTGCCAGCAGCCGATACAGGGAAACCGGGGAGCTGTTTTTT.

The chain combines TRBV2 with TRBJ1-5, with unresolved D. Germline lookup yields CDR1 SNHLY and CDR2 FYNNEI. Deletions cut 1 base from V and 5 bases from J, with 9 bases between. This CDR3 is 14 amino acids long. CDR3 coding DNA: TGTGCCAGCAGTGAAGATGGTGAGTATCAGCCCCAGCATTTT. Translating it yields CASSEDGEYQPQHF. Variable domain in full (rest from reference TRBV2 and TRBJ1-5): EPEVTQTPSHQVTQMGQEVILRCVPISNHLYFYWYRQILGQKVEFLVSFYNNEISEKSEIFDDQFSVERPDGSNFTLKIRSTKLEDSAMYFCASSEDGEYQPQHFGDGTRLSIL.

The gene calls are TRBV6-1 and TRBJ1-2; no clear D. The germline gives CDR1 MNHNS, CDR2 SASEGT. The CDR3 has 14 residues. V dropped 0 bases and J dropped 4 bases, with 9 bases sitting between them. This chain's CDR3 is CASSEAGESYGYTF. The CDR3 DNA reads TGTGCCAGCAGTGAAGCAGGAGAAAGCTATGGCTACACCTTC.

This clone showed up many times. The chain carries TRBV7-2 and TRBJ1-2, with 7 bases aligning to TRBD1. J lost 6 bases, V lost 4 bases, and 8 bases had no gene match. The CDR3 is 14 amino acids. Per the germline V gene, CDR1 is SGHTA and CDR2 is FQGNSA. DNA of the CDR3: TGTGCCAGCAGCTCCAGGTGGGGACAGAATGGCTACACCTTC. It yields the protein CASSSRWGQNGYTF.

The CDR3 nucleotides are TGCGCCAGCAGCCCGGGGGGAGTGGGTTCTGTTGACGAGCAGTACTTC. This gives the protein CASSPGGVGSVDEQYF. The V call is TRBV5-1, the J call TRBJ2-7; 7 nucleotides line up with TRBD2. The CDR3 runs to 16 residues. From germline, CDR1 is SGHRS and CDR2 YFSETQ. The J segment lost 5 bases and the V segment lost 4 bases, leaving 15 bases of the junction unmatched.